Presented here are 11 T cell receptor beta chains from one specimen sequenced in a study of T cells in localized non-small cell lung cancer. Data came from immunoSEQ multiplex PCR; TCRdb stores just in-frame clones and leaves some out. The table has 75,000 to 95,000 clones, about 91% seen once; the top ten hold more than 14%. The sample in question was peripheral blood, obtained before any cancer treatment. The receptors shown here come from a man between 40 and 70 years old with stage I squamous cell lung carcinoma.

The chain links TRBV4-3 to TRBJ2-7; perhaps D is TRBD1 or TRBD2 (5 bases each). V was pared by 1 base and J by 2 bases, with 12 bases between. The CDR3 length is 15 residues. In germline, CDR1 is LGHNA, CDR2 YSLEER. The CDR3 region has the DNA TGCGCCAGCAGCCAAGCCCTCGGGGCGACCTACGAGCAGTACTTC. It specifies CASSQALGATYEQYF.

The chain carries TRBV5-1 and TRBJ1-2, with 8 bases aligning to TRBD1. Germline V CDR1 and CDR2: SGHRS, YFSETQ. This CDR3 comprises 14 residues. Trimming at V came to 5 bases and at J to 4 bases, leaving 7 bases not matched to a gene. Here the CDR3 reads CASSASGGGYGYTF. The CDR3 coding sequence is TGCGCCAGCAGTGCCTCAGGGGGCGGCTATGGCTACACCTTC.

The chain's CDR3 is CSVAGTPNQPQHF. The CDR3 DNA reads TGCAGCGTGGCCGGGACACCTAATCAGCCCCAGCATTTT. This sequence joins TRBV29-1 and TRBJ1-5; D might be TRBD1 (6 bases). CDR1 SQVTM and CDR2 ANQGSEA come from the germline V gene. There are 13 residues in the CDR3. Trimming removed 6 bases at V and 4 bases at J, with 13 bases between.

The chain employs TRBV29-1 and TRBJ1-2; the match to TRBD1 covers 9 bases. The J segment lost 4 bases and the V segment lost 5 bases, leaving 8 bases of the junction unmatched. Germline values: CDR1 SQVTM, CDR2 ANQGSEA. The CDR3 extends over 14 amino acids. CDR3 region: CSVTSGTGSYGYTF. CDR3 bases: TGCAGCGTTACCTCCGGGACAGGGAGCTATGGCTACACCTTC.

This clone was seen a handful of times. The V gene is TRBV10-3, the J gene TRBJ1-1, with no clear D. The CDR3 sequence is 13 residues long. Germline CDR1 and CDR2: ENHRY and SYGVKD. The V end was cut by 1 base, the J end by 11 bases, with 14 bases between. CDR3 protein: CAISEFDDLFAFF. The CDR3 nucleotides are TGTGCCATCAGTGAGTTCGACGACCTATTCGCTTTCTTT.

The gene calls are TRBV4-1 and TRBJ2-3, with a possible D match to TRBD1 (6 bases). The V and J ends lost 0 bases and 1 base respectively, with 11 bases between them. This CDR3 contains 16 residues. The germline V gene has CDR1 MGHRA and CDR2 YSYEKL. The chain's CDR3 is CASSQDGRTGTDTQYF. In nucleotides, the CDR3 is TGCGCCAGCAGCCAAGATGGGCGGACAGGCACAGATACGCAGTATTTT.

The chain joins TRBV19 to TRBJ1-4; D remains unclear. V lost 8 bases and J 7 bases, leaving 17 bases between the germline ends. The CDR3 is 14 residues long. Germline CDR1 and CDR2: LNHDA and SQIVND (reference sequence). For the CDR3, the DNA is TGTGCCAGTTTTAACGGACGAGTTGGTGAAAAACTGTTTTTT. Translation: CASFNGRVGEKLFF.

This rearrangement joins TRBV11-3 to TRBJ2-3; a weak D match, TRBD1 (6 bases). The CDR3 is 13 residues long. Between the trimmed V and J ends, which lost 1 base and 8 bases, there was a span of 10 bases. CDR1 and CDR2 (germline): SGHNT, YENEEA. DNA for the CDR3: TGTGCCAGCAGCTTAGGCCAGGGGCGTACGCAGTATTTT. Its protein is CASSLGQGRTQYF.

The chain links TRBV6-5 to TRBJ2-1; possible D gene TRBD1, 6 bases. The CDR3 length is 14 residues. Germline CDR1 is MNHEY and CDR2 is SVGAGI. Trimming stripped 2 bases from V and 4 bases from J, with 9 bases between. CDR3 in amino acids: CASSYRTEYNEQFF. In nucleotides, the CDR3 is TGTGCCAGCAGTTACCGGACAGAATACAATGAGCAGTTCTTC.

The chain couples TRBV19 to TRBJ1-1, with 9 nucleotides matching TRBD1. This CDR3 comprises 16 residues. Germline CDR1 and CDR2: LNHDA and SQIVND (reference sequence). Trimming at V came to 4 bases and at J to 4 bases, leaving 10 bases not matched to a gene. CDR3 sequence: CASSTGTGYVSTEAFF. The CDR3 DNA reads TGTGCCAGTAGTACTGGGACAGGGTATGTCTCCACTGAAGCTTTCTTT.

The chain joins TRBV7-2 to TRBJ1-5; 9 positions match TRBD1. CDR3 length: 15 amino acids. Germline V gene sequence: CDR1 SGHTA, CDR2 FQGNSA. Trimming took 4 bases from V and 2 from J; bases not matched to a gene: 3. CDR3 loop: CASSSRTGGNQPQHF. DNA of the CDR3: TGTGCCAGCAGCTCAAGGACAGGGGGCAATCAGCCCCAGCATTTT.